Listed below are T cell receptor beta chains from one sample, sequenced in a study of blood T cell repertoires in COVID-19. Profiled with immunoSEQ multiplex PCR; TCRdb holds only in-frame clones, not every one. The sample contains approximately 150,000 clones, 60% to 85% of which appear only once. What was sequenced was peripheral blood. These receptors all come from a man in his forties or fifties with active or convalescent COVID-19. The CDR3 runs from the conserved cysteine through the conserved F or W. Each record gives: D gene, V gene, J gene, clone size, CDR3 protein, CDR3 DNA. A D gene is named only where the DNA matches it firmly. Expanded clones are given a class, and other clones once, few, many or no size at all.

TRBD2	TRBV9	TRBJ2-2	-	CASSPLAGAGGELFF	TGTGCCAGCAGCCCTTTAGCGGGAGCGGGGGGGGAGCTGTTTTTT
TRBD1	TRBV19	TRBJ1-2	many	CASSPQGAGGYTF	TGTGCCAGTAGCCCGCAGGGGGCAGGTGGCTACACCTTC
TRBD2	TRBV28	TRBJ2-1	-	CASGFSGRSDNEQFF	TGTGCCAGCGGTTTTAGCGGGAGGTCGGACAATGAGCAGTTCTTC
-	TRBV7-7	TRBJ2-2	many	CASSLFTAAVNTGELFF	TGTGCTAGCAGCTTATTCACAGCAGCGGTGAACACCGGGGAGCTGTTTTTT
TRBD2	TRBV7-2	TRBJ2-5	-	CASSLVGRGETQYF	TGTGCCAGCAGCCTGGTCGGGAGGGGGGAGACCCAGTACTTC
-	TRBV21-1	TRBJ2-5	-	CASSTRDSQETQYF	TGTGCCAGCAGCACCCGGGACTCCCAAGAGACCCAGTACTTC
-	TRBV5-1	TRBJ1-5	few	CASSLGGGVGNQPQHF	TGCGCCAGCAGCTTGGGAGGGGGAGTGGGAAATCAGCCCCAGCATTTT
TRBD1	TRBV11-2	TRBJ1-3	-	CASSTDRGSSGNTIYF	TGTGCCAGCAGCACGGACAGGGGTTCCTCTGGAAACACCATATATTTT
-	TRBV3-1/TRBV3-2	TRBJ2-3	-	CASSQASTPRTDTQYF	TGTGCCAGCAGCCAAGCTTCCACACCCCGCACAGATACGCAGTATTTT
TRBD1	TRBV7-2	TRBJ1-2	-	CASSPTGGGYYGYTF	TGTGCCAGCAGCCCGACAGGGGGCGGTTACTATGGCTACACCTTC
-	TRBV19	TRBJ1-2	-	CASSIDPGLRYGYTF	TGTGCCAGTAGTATAGACCCGGGACTCCGATATGGCTACACCTTC
-	TRBV9	TRBJ2-3	-	CASSVGQGTTDTQYF	TGTGCCAGCAGCGTTGGGCAGGGAACGACAGATACGCAGTATTTT
TRBD1	TRBV6-5	TRBJ1-5	-	CASSRDRERDQPQHF	TGTGCCAGCAGTAGGGACAGGGAACGGGATCAGCCCCAGCATTTT
TRBD1	TRBV5-1	TRBJ2-1	-	CASSWGDRVDNEQFF	TGCGCCAGCAGCTGGGGGGACAGGGTTGACAATGAGCAGTTCTTC
-	TRBV28	TRBJ1-1	-	CASSLGDRGVGEAFF	TGTGCCAGCAGTTTAGGGGATCGGGGAGTTGGTGAAGCTTTCTTT
-	TRBV3-1/TRBV3-2	TRBJ2-4	-	CASSQVPGPIQYF	TGTGCCAGCAGCCAAGTCCCAGGGCCAATTCAGTACTTC
TRBD2	TRBV5-1	TRBJ2-1	-	CAKTSGVAGWGNEQFF	TGCGCCAAGACCTCCGGGGTAGCGGGGTGGGGCAATGAGCAGTTCTTC
-	TRBV7-9	TRBJ1-2	-	CASSPPWAGVNYGYTF	TGTGCCAGCAGCCCCCCCTGGGCGGGGGTTAACTATGGCTACACCTTC
TRBD1	TRBV10-1	TRBJ1-5	-	CASITWTGDRSNQPQHF	TGCGCCAGCATTACTTGGACAGGCGATCGTAGCAATCAGCCCCAGCATTTT
-	TRBV15	TRBJ1-5	-	CATSRGAGTYSNQPQHF	TGTGCCACCAGCAGAGGGGCAGGGACATATAGCAATCAGCCCCAGCATTTT
TRBD2	TRBV10-3	TRBJ2-3	-	CAISEERGDTDTQYF	TGTGCCATCAGTGAAGAGCGGGGGGACACAGATACGCAGTATTTT
TRBD1	TRBV25-1	TRBJ1-2	-	CASSEFKGAPDGYTF	TGTGCCAGCAGTGAATTTAAGGGGGCGCCGGATGGCTACACCTTC
-	TRBV28	TRBJ2-1	once	CASIPRGPLNEQFF	TGTGCCAGCATCCCCAGGGGACCCCTCAATGAGCAGTTCTTC
-	TRBV7-7	TRBJ2-2	-	CASSLARSSGELFF	TGTGCTAGCAGCTTAGCGAGGAGTTCCGGGGAGCTGTTTTTT
TRBD2	TRBV9	TRBJ2-1	-	CASSGLAGNIYNEQFF	TGTGCCAGCAGCGGACTAGCGGGGAATATTTACAATGAGCAGTTCTTC
-	TRBV5-1	TRBJ1-2	-	CASSLDGGLENGYTF	TGCGCCAGCAGCTTGGACGGAGGTCTGGAGAATGGCTACACCTTC
-	TRBV19	TRBJ2-7	once	CASSPIDRPSYEQYF	TGTGCCAGCAGTCCCATCGACAGGCCATCCTACGAGCAGTACTTC
-	TRBV11-2	TRBJ1-1	-	CASSLGGGEAFF	TGTGCCAGCAGCTTAGGGGGCGGTGAAGCTTTCTTT
TRBD2	TRBV19	TRBJ2-1	-	CASSVSSGPYNEQFF	TGTGCCAGTAGCGTCTCTAGCGGCCCCTACAATGAGCAGTTCTTC
-	TRBV3-1/TRBV3-2	TRBJ2-2	-	CASSQNPGSNTGELFF	TGTGCCAGCAGCCAAAACCCGGGATCGAACACCGGGGAGCTGTTTTTT
TRBD2	TRBV7-9	TRBJ2-7	-	CASSLAGLSSYEQYF	TGTGCCAGCAGCCTAGCGGGCCTGAGCTCCTACGAGCAGTACTTC
-	TRBV19	TRBJ2-7	few	CASSQIQGEQYF	TGTGCCAGTAGTCAGATACAGGGCGAGCAGTACTTC
TRBD1	TRBV7-2	TRBJ2-3	-	CASSLDRGRTDTQYF	TGTGCCAGCAGCTTGGACAGGGGGCGAACAGATACGCAGTATTTT
-	TRBV9	TRBJ1-6	few	CASSVAGGASPLHF	TGTGCCAGCAGCGTAGCCGGGGGTGCTTCACCCCTCCACTTT
TRBD1	TRBV4-2	TRBJ2-6	-	CASSQEAGGSGANVLTF	TGTGCCAGCAGCCAAGAGGCAGGGGGCTCTGGGGCCAACGTCCTGACTTTC
TRBD1	TRBV19	TRBJ1-2	-	CASSVYRGHGAGYTF	TGTGCCAGTAGTGTCTACAGGGGGCATGGAGCTGGCTACACCTTC
TRBD1	TRBV15	TRBJ2-5	-	CATSRRTGGQETQYF	TGTGCCACCAGTCGGCGGACAGGGGGCCAGGAGACCCAGTACTTC
-	TRBV21-1	TRBJ1-5	-	CASSKYDSKNQPQHF	TGTGCCAGCAGCAAATACGACAGTAAAAATCAGCCCCAGCATTTT
-	TRBV21-1	TRBJ2-4	few	CASSKLVDRGDIQYF	TGTGCCAGCAGCAAATTGGTCGACAGGGGGGACATTCAGTACTTC
TRBD1	TRBV7-8	TRBJ1-1	-	CASSTEPGQLNTEAFF	TGTGCCAGCAGCACCGAGCCGGGACAGCTAAACACTGAAGCTTTCTTT
-	TRBV7-8	TRBJ1-1	few	CASSIIPLQANMNTEAFF	TGTGCCAGCAGCATAATCCCTCTGCAGGCAAATATGAACACTGAAGCTTTCTTT
TRBD2	TRBV7-9	TRBJ2-2	-	CASSRTSGRVTGELFF	TGTGCCAGCAGCCGGACTAGCGGGAGGGTCACCGGGGAGCTGTTTTTT
-	TRBV5-5	TRBJ1-1	-	CASQTEPTEAFF	TGTGCCAGCCAGACAGAGCCCACTGAAGCTTTCTTT
TRBD1	TRBV7-9	TRBJ2-1	-	CASSLIQGADEQFF	TGTGCCAGCAGCTTAATTCAGGGGGCTGATGAGCAGTTCTTC
-	TRBV27	TRBJ2-1	few	CASSPRRGGHNEQFF	TGTGCCAGCAGTCCCCGCCGCGGGGGCCACAATGAGCAGTTCTTC
TRBD1	TRBV2	TRBJ2-5	-	CASSVQGQGAGETQYF	TGTGCCAGCAGTGTACAAGGACAGGGGGCAGGGGAGACCCAGTACTTC
TRBD2	TRBV30	TRBJ2-2	few	CAWSLERGNTGELFF	TGTGCCTGGAGCTTAGAGCGGGGGAACACCGGGGAGCTGTTTTTT
TRBD1	TRBV28	TRBJ2-6	-	CASSWGQGRYGANVLTF	TGTGCCAGCAGTTGGGGACAGGGGAGGTATGGGGCCAACGTCCTGACTTTC
TRBD2	TRBV11-2	TRBJ2-7	-	CASSLILAGDAPSEQYF	TGTGCCAGCAGCTTAATACTAGCGGGAGATGCCCCGAGCGAGCAGTACTTC
-	TRBV28	TRBJ2-3	-	CASSLSRVQDTQYF	TGTGCCAGCAGTTTATCCAGGGTACAAGATACGCAGTATTTT
TRBD2	TRBV6-1	TRBJ2-7	-	CASSETRRASGRYEQYF	TGTGCCAGCAGTGAAACTAGACGGGCTAGCGGGAGGTACGAGCAGTACTTC